One sample yielded the 23 T cell receptor beta chains listed below, sequenced in a study of identical twins. TCRdb ran MiXCR on the 5' RACE reads and lists one entry per CDR3 protein. The sample contains around 250,000 distinct CDR3 sequences, about 8.9% of which appear only once. These data were also filed under a second study, of yellow fever vaccine responses in identical twins.

Sequenced sample: CD8+ T cells sorted from blood. These receptors all stem from a woman younger than 35 in good health.

This clonotype appeared once. This sequence joins TRBV11-3 and TRBJ2-7; unclear D gene. Trimming took off 5 bases at V and 6 bases at J, with 14 bases between the two ends. Germline V CDR1 and CDR2: SGHNT, YENEEA. The length of the CDR3 is 13 residues. The DNA for the CDR3 is TGTGCCAGCAGCCCCGAAGGGTCCGCCGAGCAGTACTTC. Amino acids: CASSPEGSAEQYF. The full variable domain, rest sourced from reference TRBV11-3 and TRBJ2-7, is EAGVVQSPRYKIIEKKQPVAFWCNPISGHNTLYWYLQNLGQGPELLIRYENEEAVDDSQLPKDRFSAERLKGVDSTLKIQPAELGDSAVYLCASSPEGSAEQYFGPGTRLTVT.

This clonotype has more than one count but fewer than ten. The V gene is TRBV19, the J gene TRBJ2-7; D is unclear. Germline V gene data show CDR1 as LNHDA and CDR2 as SQIVND (reference sequence). This CDR3 region has 14 residues. V was clipped by 1 base and J by 1 base, with 8 bases between them. As DNA, the CDR3 is TGTGCCAGTAGTATAGCAGGCGGTTCCTACGAGCAGTACTTC. The encoded protein is CASSIAGGSYEQYF.

This chain connects TRBV3-1 to TRBJ1-4, with TRBD1 identical over 9 bases. The germline gives CDR1 LGHDT, CDR2 YNNKEL (reference sequence). The CDR3 has 16 amino acids. V was clipped by 4 bases and J by 0 bases; unmatched bases: 3. CDR3 protein: CASSPDRGATNEKLFF. The CDR3 DNA is TGTGCCAGCAGCCCCGACAGGGGGGCAACTAATGAAAAACTGTTTTTT.

This clonotype has only a few counts. The V and J genes are TRBV7-9 and TRBJ2-1; possible D gene TRBD2, 7 bases. Germline lookup yields CDR1 SEHNR and CDR2 FQNEAQ (reference sequence). The V end lost 5 bases, the J end lost 7 bases, and 21 bases lay between the germline ends. The length of the CDR3 is 16 residues. The CDR3 DNA follows: TGTGCCAGCAGCGCGCCAAGAGGGGGAGGGGCGAATGAGCAGTTCTTC. Its translation: CASSAPRGGGANEQFF.

A few counts support this clonotype. V usage is TRBV28 and J usage is TRBJ2-3, with 7 bases matching TRBD2. V was pared by 5 bases and J by 3 bases, with 11 bases of the junction left unmatched. The CDR3 has 16 residues. Per the germline V gene, CDR1 is MDHEN and CDR2 is SYDVKM. DNA of the CDR3: TGTGCCAGCAGTCCCCGGGGAGGGATGGGTACAGATACGCAGTATTTT. This translates into CASSPRGGMGTDTQYF.

This clonotype has at least ten counts. The chain links TRBV2 to TRBJ2-7; D uncertain. The CDR3 spans 10 residues. The germline V gene has CDR1 SNHLY and CDR2 FYNNEI. Trimming stripped 8 bases from V and 0 bases from J, with 2 bases between. The CDR3 nucleotides are TGTGCCAGCCGCTCCTACGAGCAGTACTTC. The encoded protein is CASRSYEQYF.

The table lists this clonotype with many counts. The chain uses TRBV3-1 and TRBJ2-7; 13 nucleotides match TRBD2. After removal of 7 bases from V and 2 bases from J, the junction contained 17 bases not matched to a gene. The CDR3 is 19 amino acids. In germline, CDR1 is LGHDT, CDR2 YNNKEL (reference sequence). The CDR3 DNA reads TGTGCCAGCAACCTCCCGGGACTAGCGGGGACCGGGTGGCCCTACGAGCAGTACTTC. The encoded protein is CASNLPGLAGTGWPYEQYF.

The table lists this clonotype with many counts. The chain joins TRBV27 to TRBJ2-7, with unresolved D. This CDR3 contains 13 residues. V was shortened by 5 bases and J by 3 bases, with 11 bases between the two germline ends. CDR1 is MNHEY, CDR2 SMNVEV, per germline (reference sequence). CDR3 amino acids: CASSVNVDYEQYF. The DNA for the CDR3 is TGTGCCAGCAGTGTTAACGTAGACTACGAGCAGTACTTC.

In its sample, this clonotype was seen a few times. The rearrangement uses TRBV4-2 and TRBJ2-1; 14 bases are shared with TRBD2. Looked up from germline, CDR1 is LGHNA and CDR2 is YNFKEQ. The CDR3 extends over 18 amino acids. J was trimmed by 4 bases and V by 4 bases; bases with no gene match: 9. The CDR3 coding sequence is TGTGCCAGCAGCCCCGAGGAGGGACTAGCGGGGGATTACAATGAGCAGTTCTTC. Its translation is CASSPEEGLAGDYNEQFF.

The chain couples TRBV5-1 to TRBJ2-7, with TRBD2 matching over 8 bases. The trim removed 8 bases at V and 3 bases at J, leaving 4 bases unmatched. CDR1 is SGHRS, CDR2 YFSETQ, per germline. The CDR3 consists of 12 residues. This chain's CDR3 is CASRGGFYEQYF. The CDR3 DNA sequence: TGCGCCAGTCGGGGGGGATTCTACGAGCAGTACTTC.

The chain has TRBV28 and TRBJ2-1, with D possibly matching TRBD1 (6 bases). V was pared by 3 bases and J by 8 bases, with 14 bases between. This CDR3 has 14 residues. The germline V gene encodes CDR1 MDHEN and CDR2 SYDVKM. The CDR3 coding sequence is TGTGCCAGCAGTTTCGAGGGGGTCGGGGATGAGCAGTTCTTC. It is translated as CASSFEGVGDEQFF.

This clonotype was counted at least ten times. The chain recombines TRBV27 with TRBJ2-1, with 8 bases matching TRBD2. CDR1 is MNHEY and CDR2 is SMNVEV in the germline V gene (reference sequence). This CDR3 contains 14 residues. The V segment lost 2 bases and the J segment 7 bases; nucleotides outside the gene matches: 4. CDR3 region: CASSLLAGLNEQFF. In DNA, the CDR3 is TGTGCCAGCAGTTTACTAGCGGGTCTTAATGAGCAGTTCTTC.

Ten or more counts support this clonotype. The chain couples TRBV20-1 to TRBJ2-7, with D possibly matching TRBD2 (5 bases). In germline, CDR1 is DFQATT, CDR2 SNEGSKA (reference sequence). Trimming pared 3 bases from V and 3 bases from J, leaving 18 bases between. This CDR3 comprises 15 residues. The CDR3 reads CSARETDKGVYEQYF. In nucleotides, the CDR3 is TGCAGTGCTAGGGAAACCGACAAGGGAGTCTACGAGCAGTACTTC.

This chain uses TRBV28 with TRBJ2-7, with D uncertain. CDR3 length: 14 residues. CDR1 MDHEN and CDR2 SYDVKM come from the germline V gene. Trimming shortened V by 3 bases and J by 7 bases, and 16 bases separated the two germline ends. The CDR3 nucleotides are TGTGCCAGCAGTTTGCTGCAGCCCATGACTGAGCAGTACTTC. Encoded protein: CASSLLQPMTEQYF.

V usage is TRBV5-1 and J usage is TRBJ2-7, with TRBD2 matching 8 bases. CDR1 and CDR2 from the germline V gene are SGHRS and YFSETQ. After removal of 0 bases from V and 6 bases from J, the junction contained 14 bases not matched to a gene. The CDR3 extends over 17 amino acids. The CDR3 loop reads CASSLAGGSGVIIEQYF. The CDR3 DNA follows: TGCGCCAGCAGCTTGGCGGGGGGGAGCGGAGTAATAATCGAGCAGTACTTC. Full variable domain (remainder filled in from reference TRBV5-1 and TRBJ2-7): KAGVTQTPRYLIKTRGQQVTLSCSPISGHRSVSWYQQTPGQGLQFLFEYFSETQRNKGNFPGRFSGRQFSNSRSEMNVSTLELGDSALYLCASSLAGGSGVIIEQYFGPGTRLTVT.

The V and J genes are TRBV7-9 and TRBJ1-6; a possible D gene is TRBD1 (5 bases). The CDR3 loop spans 15 amino acids. The germline gives CDR1 SEHNR, CDR2 FQNEAQ (reference sequence). Trimming stripped 4 bases from V and 6 bases from J, with 13 bases between. The CDR3 is CASSSRDSLNSPLHF. CDR3 DNA sequence: TGTGCCAGCAGCTCTCGGGACTCCCTTAATTCACCCCTCCACTTT.

This clonotype was observed many times. The genes are TRBV28 and TRBJ2-5, with D hard to call. The CDR3 consists of 13 residues. V lost 6 bases and J lost 5, with 13 bases in between. CDR1 MDHEN and CDR2 SYDVKM come from the germline V gene. This CDR3 is CASSWYVSETQYF. The DNA of the CDR3 is TGTGCCAGCAGCTGGTACGTATCGGAGACCCAGTACTTC.

The gene calls are TRBV3-1 and TRBJ2-6; the D call may be TRBD1 or TRBD2 (5 bases each). This CDR3 region has 19 residues. V dropped 4 bases and J dropped 0 bases, with 19 bases sitting between them. Germline lookup yields CDR1 LGHDT and CDR2 YNNKEL (reference sequence). The CDR3 reads CASSPLRGVSYSGANVLTF. The CDR3 DNA is TGTGCCAGCAGCCCTTTAAGAGGGGTTTCTTACTCTGGGGCCAACGTCCTGACTTTC.

This clonotype appeared many times. The V call is TRBV29-1, the J call TRBJ2-3; D assignment may be TRBD1 or TRBD2 (5 bases each). Germline lookup yields CDR1 SQVTM and CDR2 ANQGSEA. V shed 4 bases and J shed 6 bases, with 11 bases lying between them. The CDR3 spans 12 residues. CDR3: CSVVGTPDTQYF. For the CDR3, the DNA is TGCAGCGTTGTCGGGACCCCCGATACGCAGTATTTT.

This clonotype was observed a handful of times. This chain uses TRBV20-1 with TRBJ2-7; no definite D call. Per the germline V gene, CDR1 is DFQATT and CDR2 is SNEGSKA (reference sequence). V gave up 1 base and J gave up 0 bases, with 16 bases separating them. The CDR3 runs to 16 residues. CDR3 coding DNA: TGCAGTGCTAGAGGACCAAACTCCGCGGACTCCTACGAGCAGTACTTC. Its translation is CSARGPNSADSYEQYF.

This clonotype occurred a few times. The chain employs TRBV7-3 and TRBJ2-1; D uncertain. Between the trimmed V and J ends, which lost 5 bases and 7 bases, there was a span of 9 bases. The CDR3 runs to 12 residues. Germline loops: CDR1 SGHTA, CDR2 FQGTGA. The CDR3 DNA reads TGTGCCAGCAGCCCCGACGAAAATGAGCAGTTCTTC. Translating gives CASSPDENEQFF. Based on the CDR3 plus reference TRBV7-3 and TRBJ2-1, the full variable domain is GAGVSQTPSNKVTEKGKYVELRCDPISGHTALYWYRQSLGQGPEFLIYFQGTGAADDSGLPNDRFFAVRPEGSVSTLKIQRTERGDSAVYLCASSPDENEQFFGPGTRLTVL.

This clonotype came up a few times. The chain couples TRBV7-2 to TRBJ2-1; D tentatively fits TRBD1 or TRBD2 (5 bases each). CDR3 length equals 15 residues. Germline CDR1 is SGHTA and CDR2 is FQGNSA. V was shortened by 4 bases and J by 5 bases, with 15 bases between the two germline ends. This CDR3 reads CASSYRDGGNNEQFF. The CDR3 region has the DNA TGTGCCAGCAGCTATCGGGACGGAGGAAACAATGAGCAGTTCTTC.

This clonotype was seen many times. The chain is built from TRBV29-1 and TRBJ1-1; no definite D call. The length of the CDR3 is 12 residues. V lost 7 bases and J 4 bases, leaving 13 bases between the germline ends. Germline V gives CDR1 SQVTM, CDR2 ANQGSEA. The CDR3, as DNA: TGCAGCGCCCAACAGTACGGCACTGAAGCTTTCTTT. The encoded protein is CSAQQYGTEAFF.